Listed here is a single T cell receptor beta chain. The sample comes from a study of blood T cell repertoires in COVID-19. V was trimmed by 1 base and J by 1 base, leaving 16 bases between them. This CDR3 is built from 17 residues. Germline V gives CDR1 MGHRA, CDR2 YSYEKL. Residents of approximately 25 US areas, aged roughly 18 to 95 years, made up the participants. Two negative PCRs, clearance, or symptom resolution characterized the recovered Cohort 3 donors. Sequenced by immunoSEQ multiplex PCR; TCRdb stores in-frame clones only, minus some. The table shows around 360,000 clones, with roughly 90% occurring only once.

This TCR was recovered from a woman under 40 who had recovered from COVID-19. Sequenced input: PBMCs or T cells enriched from blood (not recorded which). J is TRBJ1-1 and V is TRBV4-1, with D maybe TRBD1 (6 bases). The CDR3 nucleotides are TGCGCCAGCAGCCAAGGACTGGGGGCGGGGGCGAACACTGAAGCTTTCTTT. It specifies CASSQGLGAGANTEAFF.